This T cell receptor (beta chain) is from a study of fetal regulatory T cell absence and autoimmunity (dated by TCRdb to the late 2010s). The study in broad terms: Exocrine pancreas autoimmunity was seen in the IPEX patients without clinical diabetes. Overall study outcomes, separate from this receptor: The oligoclonal enrichment was interpreted as support for antigen-driven autoimmunity in the pancreas before birth in IPEX syndrome. Significant oligoclonal enrichment of the TCR compartment was observed in pancreas versus cord blood, with some top clones enriched more than 90-fold. Cord blood and pancreas had broadly similar TRB gene family usage, which resembled published neonatal and adult repertoires.

V sheds 6 bases and J sheds 1 base, leaving 6 bases between their ends. The germline V gene yields ENHRY for CDR1 and SYGVKD for CDR2. From cysteine to phenylalanine, the CDR3 is 13 amino acids long. Only the CDR3 DNA is retained, 39 bases long and in frame from the first base. Comments on this clone: Its antigen has not been determined. The record has no base qualities; no much larger clone is one base away.

On the immunoSEQ human TCRbeta survey platform, a two-step multiplex PCR amplified and barcoded the TCRbeta CDR3 regions. Illumina instruments were used to sequence the libraries, and IgH from the same samples was sequenced in parallel. The published analysis was carried out like this. Raw reads were filtered against IMGT V, D, J definitions and binned by a nearest-neighbor algorithm to remove PCR and sequencing errors. Clones were defined by identical nucleotide sequence; differential abundance between tissues used per-clone Fisher exact tests with pFDR threshold p<0.01. Clones whose frequencies were too low for statistical inference were excluded by a minimum inclusion filter of 10 in either sample. The immunoSEQ Analyzer was used for pairwise clonal comparisons, while IMGT tools were used to assess gene family usage. TCRdb mirrors the immuneACCESS table, restricted to in-frame sequences. Some clones are absent from its copies; in checked studies, under half trace to an unresolved V gene, and the reason for the others is unknown. V and J calls and clone size follow that table, whereas D and trimming were derived from the DNA. The sample table lists about 95,000 clones, 60% to 80% of them with a count of one. The ten largest clones represent just under 2% of the sample.

Genomic DNA from frozen pancreas tissue was processed for repertoire sequencing. The DNeasy Blood and Tissue Kit was used to extract 2-3 ug of genomic DNA from either umbilical cord blood or frozen pancreas. The specimen sequenced was pancreas tissue. The receptor's source is a male donor with IPEX syndrome. Recombination joined TRBV10-3 with TRBJ2-2; possibly the D gene is TRBD2, per 6 matching bases. The nucleotide sequence is TGTGCCATCAGGGGAGGGAACACCGGGGAGCTGTTTTTT. Translated, it reads CAIRGGNTGELFF.